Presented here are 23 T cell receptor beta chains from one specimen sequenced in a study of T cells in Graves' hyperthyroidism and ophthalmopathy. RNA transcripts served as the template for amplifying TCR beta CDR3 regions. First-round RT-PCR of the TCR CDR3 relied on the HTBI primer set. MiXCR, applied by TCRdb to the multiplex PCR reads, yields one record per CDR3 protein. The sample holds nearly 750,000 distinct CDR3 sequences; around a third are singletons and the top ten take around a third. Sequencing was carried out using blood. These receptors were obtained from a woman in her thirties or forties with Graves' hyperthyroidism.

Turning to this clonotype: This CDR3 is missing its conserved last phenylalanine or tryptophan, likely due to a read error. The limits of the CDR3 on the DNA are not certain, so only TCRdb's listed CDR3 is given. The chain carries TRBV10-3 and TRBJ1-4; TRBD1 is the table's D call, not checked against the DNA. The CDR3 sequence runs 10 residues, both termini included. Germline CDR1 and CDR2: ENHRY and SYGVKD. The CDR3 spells CAISEGRETY.

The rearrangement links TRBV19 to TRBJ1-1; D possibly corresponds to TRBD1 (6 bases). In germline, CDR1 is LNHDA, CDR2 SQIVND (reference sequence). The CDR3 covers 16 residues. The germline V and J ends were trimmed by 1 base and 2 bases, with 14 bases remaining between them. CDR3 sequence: CASSIGPGGGNTEAFF. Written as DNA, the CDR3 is TGTGCCAGTAGTATAGGGCCCGGGGGCGGCAACACTGAAGCTTTCTTT.

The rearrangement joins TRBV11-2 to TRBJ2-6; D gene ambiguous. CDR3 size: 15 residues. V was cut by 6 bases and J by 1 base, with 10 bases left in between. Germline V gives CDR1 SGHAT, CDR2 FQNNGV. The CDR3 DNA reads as TGTGCCAGCAGTTACCGGATTTCTGGGGCCAACGTCCTGACTTTC. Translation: CASSYRISGANVLTF.

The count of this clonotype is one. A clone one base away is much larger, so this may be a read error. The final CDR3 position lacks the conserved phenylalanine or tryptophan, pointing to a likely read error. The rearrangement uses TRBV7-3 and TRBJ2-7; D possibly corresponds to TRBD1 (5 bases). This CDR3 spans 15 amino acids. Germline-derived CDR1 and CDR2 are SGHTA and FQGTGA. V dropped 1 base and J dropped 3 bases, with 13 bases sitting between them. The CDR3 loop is CASSLMGQDDYEQYY. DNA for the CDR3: TGTGCCAGCAGCTTAATGGGGCAGGATGACTACGAGCAGTACTAC.

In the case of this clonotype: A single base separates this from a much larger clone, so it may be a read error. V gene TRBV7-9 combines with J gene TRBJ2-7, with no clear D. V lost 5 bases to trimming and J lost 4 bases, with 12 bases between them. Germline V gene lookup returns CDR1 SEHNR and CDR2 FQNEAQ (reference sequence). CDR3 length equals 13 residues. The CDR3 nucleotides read TGTGCCAGCAGCGAAGCTCTCGGGTACGAGCAGTACTTC. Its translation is CASSEALGYEQYF.

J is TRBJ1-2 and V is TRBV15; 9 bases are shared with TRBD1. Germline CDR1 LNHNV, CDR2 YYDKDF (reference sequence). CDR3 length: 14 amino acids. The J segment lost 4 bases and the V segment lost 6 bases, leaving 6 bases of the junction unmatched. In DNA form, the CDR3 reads TGTGCCACCAGTGGTAGGACAGGGGCCTATGGCTACACCTTC. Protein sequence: CATSGRTGAYGYTF. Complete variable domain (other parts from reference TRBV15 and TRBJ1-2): DAMVIQNPRYQVTQFGKPVTLSCSQTLNHNVMYWYQQKSSQAPKLLFHYYDKDFNNEADTPDNFQSRRPNTSFCFLDIRSPGLGDTAMYLCATSGRTGAYGYTFGSGTRLTVV.

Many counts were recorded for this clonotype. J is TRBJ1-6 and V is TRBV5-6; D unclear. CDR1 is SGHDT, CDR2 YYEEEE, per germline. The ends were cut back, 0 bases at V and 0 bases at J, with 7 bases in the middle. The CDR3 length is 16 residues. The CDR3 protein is CASSLGRSSYNSPLHF. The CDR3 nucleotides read TGTGCCAGCAGCTTGGGCAGGAGCTCCTATAATTCACCCCTCCACTTT.

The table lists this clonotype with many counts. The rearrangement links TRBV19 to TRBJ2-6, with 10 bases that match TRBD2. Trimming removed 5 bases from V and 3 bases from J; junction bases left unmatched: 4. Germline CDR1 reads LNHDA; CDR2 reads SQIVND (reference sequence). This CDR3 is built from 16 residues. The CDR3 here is CASSPSGSGGANVLTF. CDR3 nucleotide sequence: TGTGCCAGTAGTCCTAGCGGGAGTGGTGGGGCCAACGTCCTGACTTTC.

CDR3 sequence: CSARDPAGPYEQYF. In DNA form, the CDR3 reads TGCAGTGCCCGTGACCCGGCGGGACCGTACGAGCAGTACTTC. V usage is TRBV20-1 and J usage is TRBJ2-7; tentatively, D is TRBD2 (6 bases). Trimming removed 6 bases from V and 4 bases from J, with 19 bases in between. CDR1 is DFQATT, CDR2 SNEGSKA, per germline (reference sequence). The CDR3 contains 14 residues.

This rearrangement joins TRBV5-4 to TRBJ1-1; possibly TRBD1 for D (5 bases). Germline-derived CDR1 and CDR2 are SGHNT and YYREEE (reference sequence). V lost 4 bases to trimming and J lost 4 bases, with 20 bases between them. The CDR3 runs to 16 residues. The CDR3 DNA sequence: TGTGCCAGCAGCCCAGTAGGGACTGGGCGAGGCACTGAAGCTTTCTTT. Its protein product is CASSPVGTGRGTEAFF.

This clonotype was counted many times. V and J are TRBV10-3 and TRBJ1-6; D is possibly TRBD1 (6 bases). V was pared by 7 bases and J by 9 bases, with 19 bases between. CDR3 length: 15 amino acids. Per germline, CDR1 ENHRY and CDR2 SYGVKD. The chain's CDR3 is CAIKASSGHFSPLHF. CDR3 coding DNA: TGTGCCATCAAGGCTAGTTCGGGACATTTTTCACCCCTCCACTTT.

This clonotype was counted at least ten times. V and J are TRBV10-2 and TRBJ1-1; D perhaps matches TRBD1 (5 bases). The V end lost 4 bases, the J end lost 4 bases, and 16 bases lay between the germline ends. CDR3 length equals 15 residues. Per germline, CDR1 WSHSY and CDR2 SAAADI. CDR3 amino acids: CASSGWDSGTTEAFF. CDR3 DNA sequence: TGCGCCAGCAGTGGTTGGGATTCGGGGACCACTGAAGCTTTCTTT.

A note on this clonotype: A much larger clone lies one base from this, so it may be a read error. CDR3 coding DNA: TGTGCCACCAGCAGAGATCATGGGGTTAGGGGGGCTTGGGATGATTCACCCCTCCACTTT. It translates to CATSRDHGVRGAWDDSPLHF. The gene calls are TRBV15 and TRBJ1-6; weak D call: TRBD1 (6 bases). Germline V gives CDR1 LNHNV, CDR2 YYDKDF (reference sequence). The V and J ends lost 0 bases and 8 bases respectively, with 26 bases between them. This CDR3 region has 20 residues. The full variable domain, rest sourced from reference TRBV15 and TRBJ1-6, is DAMVIQNPRYQVTQFGKPVTLSCSQTLNHNVMYWYQQKSSQAPKLLFHYYDKDFNNEADTPDNFQSRRPNTSFCFLDIRSPGLGDTAMYLCATSRDHGVRGAWDDSPLHFGNGTRLTVT.

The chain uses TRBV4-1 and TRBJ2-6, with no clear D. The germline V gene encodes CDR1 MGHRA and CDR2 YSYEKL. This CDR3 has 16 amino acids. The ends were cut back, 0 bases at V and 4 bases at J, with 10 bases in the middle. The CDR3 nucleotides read TGCGCCAGCAGCCAAGACCGACACGCCGGGGCCAACGTCCTGACTTTC. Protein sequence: CASSQDRHAGANVLTF.

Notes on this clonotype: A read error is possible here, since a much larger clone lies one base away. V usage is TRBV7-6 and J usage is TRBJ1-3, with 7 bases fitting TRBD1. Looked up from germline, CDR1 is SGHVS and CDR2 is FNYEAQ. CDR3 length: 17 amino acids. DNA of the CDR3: TGTGCCAGCAGCTTTAGATTGGACAGGACGATTGGAAGCACCATATATTTT. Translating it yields CASSFRLDRTIGSTIYF.

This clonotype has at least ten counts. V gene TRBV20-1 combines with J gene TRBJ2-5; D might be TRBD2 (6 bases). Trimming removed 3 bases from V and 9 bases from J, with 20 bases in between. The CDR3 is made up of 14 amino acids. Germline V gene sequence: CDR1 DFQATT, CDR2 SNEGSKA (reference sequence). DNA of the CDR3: TGCAGTGCTAGTCTGGCAGGGACTTGGATGGCCCAGTACTTC. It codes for CSASLAGTWMAQYF.

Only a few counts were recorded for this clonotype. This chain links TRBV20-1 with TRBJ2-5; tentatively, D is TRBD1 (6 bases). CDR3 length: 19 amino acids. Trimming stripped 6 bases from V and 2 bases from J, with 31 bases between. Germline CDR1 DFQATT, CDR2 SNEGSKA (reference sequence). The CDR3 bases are TGCAGTGCCAGTACATACAAAACAGGGACCCCAATAAGACAAGAGACCCAGTACTTC. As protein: CSASTYKTGTPIRQETQYF.

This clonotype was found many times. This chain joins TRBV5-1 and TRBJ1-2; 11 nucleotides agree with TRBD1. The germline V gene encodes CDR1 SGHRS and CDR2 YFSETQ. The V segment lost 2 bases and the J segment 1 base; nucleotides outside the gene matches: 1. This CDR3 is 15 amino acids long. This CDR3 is CASSFGTGGNYGYTF. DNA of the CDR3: TGCGCCAGCAGCTTCGGGACAGGGGGTAACTATGGCTACACCTTC.

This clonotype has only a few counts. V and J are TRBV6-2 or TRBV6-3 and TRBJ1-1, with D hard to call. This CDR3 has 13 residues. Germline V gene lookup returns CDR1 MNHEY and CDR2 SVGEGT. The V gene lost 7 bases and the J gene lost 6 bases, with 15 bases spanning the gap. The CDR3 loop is CASTLQERAEAFF. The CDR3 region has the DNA TGTGCCAGCACACTCCAGGAGAGGGCTGAAGCTTTCTTT.

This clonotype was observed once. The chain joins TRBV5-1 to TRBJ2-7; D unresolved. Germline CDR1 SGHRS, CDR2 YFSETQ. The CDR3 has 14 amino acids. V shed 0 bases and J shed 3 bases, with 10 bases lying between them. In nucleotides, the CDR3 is TGCGCCAGCAGCTTGGGGACGAATTTCTACGAGCAGTACTTC. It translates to CASSLGTNFYEQYF.

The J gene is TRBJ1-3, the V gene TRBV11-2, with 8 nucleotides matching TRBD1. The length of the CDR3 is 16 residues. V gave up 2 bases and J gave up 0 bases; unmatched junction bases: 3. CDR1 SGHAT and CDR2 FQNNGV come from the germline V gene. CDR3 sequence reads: CASSLLTGGSGNTIYF. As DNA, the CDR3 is TGTGCCAGCAGCTTACTTACAGGGGGCTCTGGAAACACCATATATTTT.

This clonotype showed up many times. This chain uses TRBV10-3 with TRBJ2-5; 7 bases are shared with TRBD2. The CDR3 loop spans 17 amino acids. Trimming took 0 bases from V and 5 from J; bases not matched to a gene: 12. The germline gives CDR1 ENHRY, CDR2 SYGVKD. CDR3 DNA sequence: TGTGCCATCAGTGAGTCCCGAGGCCCGGGAGGTGGCGAGACCCAGTACTTC. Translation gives CAISESRGPGGGETQYF.

The CDR3 is CSVEGGRREKGYYGYTF. For the CDR3, the DNA is TGCAGCGTTGAAGGTGGAAGACGGGAAAAGGGATACTATGGCTACACCTTC. The chain carries TRBV29-1 and TRBJ1-2, with unresolved D. The CDR3 length is 17 residues. The V end lost 1 base, the J end lost 3 bases, and 21 bases lay between the germline ends. The germline V gene has CDR1 SQVTM and CDR2 ANQGSEA.